This entry is about one TCR beta chain. Primers for the PCR totalled 60 Vbeta and 13 Jbeta. Assay used: immunoSEQ multiplex PCR; TCRdb lists only in-frame clones, some missing. The sample comprises around 130,000 clones, approximately 80% of which are singletons, and about 1% rests with the top ten. The sample belongs to a study of cytomegalovirus exposure and HLA in healthy donors. The germline V gene encodes CDR1 MGHRA and CDR2 YSYEKL. Losses at the gene ends were 0 bases for V and 7 bases for J; bases not matched to a gene: 4. The CDR3 is made up of 14 amino acids. The V gene is TRBV4-1, the J gene TRBJ1-2, with 8 bases lining up with TRBD1. This receptor was identified in a woman in her sixties in good health and CMV-seronegative. The specimen was PBMCs. The CDR3 DNA reads as TGCGCCAGCAGCCAAGAGAGACAGGGGTTTGGCTACACCTTC. Translating gives CASSQERQGFGYTF.